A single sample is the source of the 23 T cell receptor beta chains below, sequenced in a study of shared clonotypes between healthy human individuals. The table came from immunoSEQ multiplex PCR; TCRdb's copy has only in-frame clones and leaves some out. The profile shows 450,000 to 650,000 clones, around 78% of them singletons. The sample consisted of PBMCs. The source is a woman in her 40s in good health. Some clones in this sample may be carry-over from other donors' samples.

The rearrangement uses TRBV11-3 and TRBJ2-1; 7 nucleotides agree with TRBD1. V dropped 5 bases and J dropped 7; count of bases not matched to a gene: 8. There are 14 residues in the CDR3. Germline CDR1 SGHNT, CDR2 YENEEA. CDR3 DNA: TGTGCCAGCAGCCTGAGAGGGGGCATGAATGAGCAGTTCTTC. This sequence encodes CASSLRGGMNEQFF.

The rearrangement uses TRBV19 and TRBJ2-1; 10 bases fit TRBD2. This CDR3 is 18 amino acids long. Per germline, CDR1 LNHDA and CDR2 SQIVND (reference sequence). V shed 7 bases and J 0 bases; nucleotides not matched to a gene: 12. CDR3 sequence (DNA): TGTGCCAGTATTGAGGGGACTAGCGAGCGGGGCTCCTACAATGAGCAGTTCTTC. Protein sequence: CASIEGTSERGSYNEQFF.

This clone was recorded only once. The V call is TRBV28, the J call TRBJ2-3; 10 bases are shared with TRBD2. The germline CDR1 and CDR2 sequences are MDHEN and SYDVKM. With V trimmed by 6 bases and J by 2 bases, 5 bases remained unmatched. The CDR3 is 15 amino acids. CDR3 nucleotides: TGTGCCAGCAGCCGGACTAGCGGACTCACAGATACGCAGTATTTT. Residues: CASSRTSGLTDTQYF.

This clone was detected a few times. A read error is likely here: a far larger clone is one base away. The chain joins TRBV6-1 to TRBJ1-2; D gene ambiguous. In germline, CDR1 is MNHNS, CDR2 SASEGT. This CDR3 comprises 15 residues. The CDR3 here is CACSEASTGGYGYTF. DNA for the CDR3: TGTGCCTGCAGTGAAGCATCGACCGGCGGGTATGGCTACACCTTC.

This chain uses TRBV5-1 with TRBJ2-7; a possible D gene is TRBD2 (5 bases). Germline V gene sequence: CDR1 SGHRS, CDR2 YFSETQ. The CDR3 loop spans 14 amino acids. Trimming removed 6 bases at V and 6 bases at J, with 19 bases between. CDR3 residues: CASTHTGPGSEQYF. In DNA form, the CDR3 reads TGCGCCAGCACCCACACTGGACCGGGGTCCGAGCAGTACTTC.

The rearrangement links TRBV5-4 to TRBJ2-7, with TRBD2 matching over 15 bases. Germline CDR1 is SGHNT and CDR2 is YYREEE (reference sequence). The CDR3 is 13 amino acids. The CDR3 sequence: CASSSGLAGGPVV. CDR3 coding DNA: TGTGCCAGCAGCTCCGGACTAGCGGGAGGGCCGGTTGTT.

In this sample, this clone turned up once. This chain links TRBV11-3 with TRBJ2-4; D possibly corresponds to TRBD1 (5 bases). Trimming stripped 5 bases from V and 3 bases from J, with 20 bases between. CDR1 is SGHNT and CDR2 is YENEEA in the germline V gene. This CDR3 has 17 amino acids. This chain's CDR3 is CASSPLPRAGVKNIQYF. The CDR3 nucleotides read TGTGCCAGCAGCCCCCTCCCCAGGGCAGGAGTCAAAAACATTCAGTACTTC.

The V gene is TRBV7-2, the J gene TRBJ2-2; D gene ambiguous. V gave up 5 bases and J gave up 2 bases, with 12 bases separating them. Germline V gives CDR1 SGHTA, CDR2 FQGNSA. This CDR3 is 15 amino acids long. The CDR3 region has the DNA TGTGCCAGCAGCCGGGTGATTACCAACACCGGGGAGCTGTTTTTT. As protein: CASSRVITNTGELFF. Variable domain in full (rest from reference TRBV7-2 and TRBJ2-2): GAGVSQSPSNKVTEKGKDVELRCDPISGHTALYWYRQSLGQGLEFLIYFQGNSAPDKSGLPSDRFSAERTGGSVSTLTIQRTQQEDSAVYLCASSRVITNTGELFFGEGSRLTVL.

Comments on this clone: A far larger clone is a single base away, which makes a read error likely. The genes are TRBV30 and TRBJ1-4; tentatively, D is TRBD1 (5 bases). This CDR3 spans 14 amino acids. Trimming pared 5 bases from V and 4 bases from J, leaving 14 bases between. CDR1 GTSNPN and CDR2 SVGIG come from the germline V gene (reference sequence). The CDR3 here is CAWDPGLGNEKLFF. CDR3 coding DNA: TGTGCCTGGGATCCAGGGTTGGGTAATGAAAAACTGTTTTTT.

DNA of the CDR3: TGTGCCAGCAGTCCTGGGACAGGGTTTTCCTACGAGCAGTACTTC. Amino acid sequence: CASSPGTGFSYEQYF. The V and J genes are TRBV28 and TRBJ2-7; TRBD1 matches 9 bases. CDR1 and CDR2 (germline): MDHEN, SYDVKM. With 5 bases clipped from V and 1 base from J, the junction kept 6 bases outside the gene matches. This CDR3 region has 15 residues.

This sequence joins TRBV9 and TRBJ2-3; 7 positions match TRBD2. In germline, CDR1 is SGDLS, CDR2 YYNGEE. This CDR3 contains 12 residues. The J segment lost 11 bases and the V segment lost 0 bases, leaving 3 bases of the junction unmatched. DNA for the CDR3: TGTGCCAGCAGCGTAGGCGGGGAGGGGCAGTATTTT. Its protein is CASSVGGEGQYF.

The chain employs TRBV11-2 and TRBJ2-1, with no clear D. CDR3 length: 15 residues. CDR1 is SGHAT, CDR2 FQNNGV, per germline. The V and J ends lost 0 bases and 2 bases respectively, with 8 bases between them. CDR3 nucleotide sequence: TGTGCCAGCAGCTTAGATGCAGTGACCTACAATGAGCAGTTCTTC. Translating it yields CASSLDAVTYNEQFF.

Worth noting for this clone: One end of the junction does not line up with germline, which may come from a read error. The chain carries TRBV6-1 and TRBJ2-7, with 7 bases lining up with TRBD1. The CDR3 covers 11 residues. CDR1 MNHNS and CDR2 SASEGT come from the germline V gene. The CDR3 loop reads CASSERGQLTF. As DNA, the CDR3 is TGTGCCAGCAGTGAACGGGGACAGCTAACCTTC.

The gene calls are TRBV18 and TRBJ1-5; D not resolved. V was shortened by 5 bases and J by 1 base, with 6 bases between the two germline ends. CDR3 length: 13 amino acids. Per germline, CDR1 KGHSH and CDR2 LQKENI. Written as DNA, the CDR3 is TGTGCCAGCTCAGAGAGGAGCAATCAGCCCCAGCATTTT. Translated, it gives CASSERSNQPQHF.

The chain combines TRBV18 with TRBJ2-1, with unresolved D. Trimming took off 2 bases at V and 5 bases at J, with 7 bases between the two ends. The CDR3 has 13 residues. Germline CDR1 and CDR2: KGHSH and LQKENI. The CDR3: CASSPDQDNEQFF. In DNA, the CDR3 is TGTGCCAGCTCACCAGACCAGGACAATGAGCAGTTCTTC.

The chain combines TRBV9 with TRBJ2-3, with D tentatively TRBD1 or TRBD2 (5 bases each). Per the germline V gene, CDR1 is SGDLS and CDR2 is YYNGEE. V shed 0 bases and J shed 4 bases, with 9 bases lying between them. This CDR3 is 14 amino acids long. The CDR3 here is CASSVVQGADTQYF. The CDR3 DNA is TGTGCCAGCAGCGTAGTGCAGGGAGCAGATACGCAGTATTTT.

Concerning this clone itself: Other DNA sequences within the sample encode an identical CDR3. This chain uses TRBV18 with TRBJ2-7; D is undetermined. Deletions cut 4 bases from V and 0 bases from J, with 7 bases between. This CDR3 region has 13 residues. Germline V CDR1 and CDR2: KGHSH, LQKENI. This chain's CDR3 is CASSQGSSYEQYF. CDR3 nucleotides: TGTGCCAGCTCACAGGGATCCTCCTACGAGCAGTACTTC.

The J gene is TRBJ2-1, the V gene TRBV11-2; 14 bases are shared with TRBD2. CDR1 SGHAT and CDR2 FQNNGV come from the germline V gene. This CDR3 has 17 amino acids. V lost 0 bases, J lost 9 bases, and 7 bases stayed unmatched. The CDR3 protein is CASSLDGVGLAGVEQFF. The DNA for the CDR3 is TGTGCCAGCAGCTTAGATGGGGTGGGACTAGCGGGAGTTGAGCAGTTCTTC.

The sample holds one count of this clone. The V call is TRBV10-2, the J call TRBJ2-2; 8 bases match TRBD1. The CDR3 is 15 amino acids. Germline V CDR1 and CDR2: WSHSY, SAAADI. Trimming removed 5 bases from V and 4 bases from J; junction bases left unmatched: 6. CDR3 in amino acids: CASSRQGPLTGELFF. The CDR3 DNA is TGCGCCAGCAGTAGACAGGGGCCGCTCACCGGGGAGCTGTTTTTT.

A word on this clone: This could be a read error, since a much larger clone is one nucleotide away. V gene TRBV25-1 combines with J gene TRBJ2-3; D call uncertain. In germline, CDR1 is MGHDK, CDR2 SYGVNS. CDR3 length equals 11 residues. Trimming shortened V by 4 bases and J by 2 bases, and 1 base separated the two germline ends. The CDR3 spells CASSVTDTQYF. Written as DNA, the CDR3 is TGTGCCAGCAGTGTCACAGATACGCAGTATTTT.

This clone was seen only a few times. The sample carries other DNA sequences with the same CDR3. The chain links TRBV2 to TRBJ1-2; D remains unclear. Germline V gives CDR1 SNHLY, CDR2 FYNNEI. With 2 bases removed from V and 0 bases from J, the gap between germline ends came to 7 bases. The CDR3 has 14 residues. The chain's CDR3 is CASSERGPNYGYTF. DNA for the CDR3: TGTGCCAGCAGTGAACGCGGACCTAACTATGGCTACACCTTC.

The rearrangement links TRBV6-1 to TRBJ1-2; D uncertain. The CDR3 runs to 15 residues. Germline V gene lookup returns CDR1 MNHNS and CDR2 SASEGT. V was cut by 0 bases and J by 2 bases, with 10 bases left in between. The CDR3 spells CASSEALPANYGYTF. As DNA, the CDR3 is TGTGCCAGCAGTGAAGCGCTTCCAGCCAACTATGGCTACACCTTC.

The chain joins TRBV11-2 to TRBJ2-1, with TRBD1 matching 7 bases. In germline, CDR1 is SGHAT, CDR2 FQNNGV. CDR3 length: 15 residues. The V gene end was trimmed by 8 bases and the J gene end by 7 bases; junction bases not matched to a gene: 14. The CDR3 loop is CASGRGGDLLNEQFF. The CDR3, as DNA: TGTGCCAGCGGCCGAGGGGGCGATCTACTTAATGAGCAGTTCTTC.